This TCR beta chain was identified in a study of blood T cell repertoires in COVID-19. The wider study: The United States, Italy and Spain were the sources of the acute and convalescent COVID-19 samples. In each case, the material was cDNA or gDNA derived from T cells, B-cell-depleted T cells, or PBMCs.

Original methodology: Reference gene primer amplification in the assay estimated nucleated cell counts. Repertoires were generated with immunoSEQ multiplex PCR, while TCRdb's copy carries only in-frame clones and drops some. That table is the source of V, J and clone size, and D and trimming were worked out from the DNA. The sample gives about 120,000 clones, around 76% of which show up once; approximately 3.9% is in the top ten. The source of this sequence is a woman aged 80 or over with acute or convalescent COVID-19. Material: peripheral blood.

The CDR3 DNA is TGTGCCAGCAGTGGGGACACCTCAGATACGCAGTATTTT. As protein: CASSGDTSDTQYF. This rearrangement joins TRBV6-4 to TRBJ2-3, with D tentatively TRBD1 (6 bases). Germline values: CDR1 MRHNA, CDR2 SNTAGT. With 4 bases removed from V and 4 bases from J, the gap between germline ends came to 9 bases. The CDR3 has 13 residues.